This T cell receptor beta chain is drawn from a study of cytotoxic CD8 clonotypes in ibrutinib-treated CLL. This CDR3 is 14 amino acids long. CDR1 is SGHTA and CDR2 is FQGNSA in the germline V gene. The V end was cut by 5 bases, the J end by 4 bases, with 14 bases between. Target depth was 1 in 200,000 to 1 in 1 million T cells, about 10x per clonotype. Profiling relied on immunoSEQ multiplex PCR, and the TCRdb table lists in-frame clones only, not all of them. The sample lists about 22,000 clones; around 72% were seen once. This receptor was taken from a human donor with chronic lymphocytic leukemia. The input for sequencing was PBMCs, taken before ibrutinib treatment. This chain connects TRBV7-2 to TRBJ1-1, with D hard to call. CDR3: CASSPLGIFTEAFF. CDR3 in DNA: TGTGCCAGCAGCCCTCTGGGCATTTTCACTGAAGCTTTCTTT.